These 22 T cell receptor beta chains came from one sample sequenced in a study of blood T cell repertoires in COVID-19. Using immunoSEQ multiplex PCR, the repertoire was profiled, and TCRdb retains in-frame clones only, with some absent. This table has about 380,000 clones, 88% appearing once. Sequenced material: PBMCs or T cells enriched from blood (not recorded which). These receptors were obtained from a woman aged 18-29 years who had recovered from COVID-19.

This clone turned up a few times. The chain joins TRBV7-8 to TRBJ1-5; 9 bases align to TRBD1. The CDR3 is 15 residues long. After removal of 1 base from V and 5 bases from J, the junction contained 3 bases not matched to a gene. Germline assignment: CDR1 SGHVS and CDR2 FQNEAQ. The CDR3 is CASSLGTGADQPQHF. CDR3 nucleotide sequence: TGTGCCAGCAGCTTAGGGACAGGGGCGGATCAGCCCCAGCATTTT.

CDR3 nucleotide sequence: TGTGCCAGCAGTTCCGGGAGCGGGAGCTCCTATAATTCACCCCTCCACTTT. Translated, it gives CASSSGSGSSYNSPLHF. The chain uses TRBV5-4 and TRBJ1-6; no firm D call. This CDR3 is 17 amino acids long. Between the trimmed V and J ends, which lost 5 bases and 0 bases, there was a span of 15 bases. Germline lookup yields CDR1 SGHNT and CDR2 YYREEE (reference sequence). The whole variable domain, filled in from reference TRBV5-4 and TRBJ1-6, reads ETGVTQSPTHLIKTRGQQVTLRCSSQSGHNTVSWYQQALGQGPQFIFQYYREEENGRGNFPPRFSGLQFPNYSSELNVNALELDDSALYLCASSSGSGSSYNSPLHFGNGTRLTVT.

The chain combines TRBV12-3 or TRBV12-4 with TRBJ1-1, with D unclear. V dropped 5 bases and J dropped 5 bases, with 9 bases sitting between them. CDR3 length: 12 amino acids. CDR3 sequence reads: CASSKGGTEAFF. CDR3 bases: TGTGCCAGCAGTAAAGGAGGGACTGAAGCTTTCTTT.

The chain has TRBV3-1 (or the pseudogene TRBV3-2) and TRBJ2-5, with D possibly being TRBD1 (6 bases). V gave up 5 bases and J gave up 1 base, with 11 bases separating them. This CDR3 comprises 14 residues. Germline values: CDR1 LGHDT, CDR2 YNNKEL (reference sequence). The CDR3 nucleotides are TGTGCCAGCAGCGTAGGACAGACCCAAGAGACCCAGTACTTC. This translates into CASSVGQTQETQYF.

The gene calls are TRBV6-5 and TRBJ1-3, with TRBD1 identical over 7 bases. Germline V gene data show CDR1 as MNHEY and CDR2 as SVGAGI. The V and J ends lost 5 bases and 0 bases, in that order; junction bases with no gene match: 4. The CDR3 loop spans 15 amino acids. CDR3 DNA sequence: TGTGCCAGCAGTCAGACAGGGAGCTCTGGAAACACCATATATTTT. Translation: CASSQTGSSGNTIYF.

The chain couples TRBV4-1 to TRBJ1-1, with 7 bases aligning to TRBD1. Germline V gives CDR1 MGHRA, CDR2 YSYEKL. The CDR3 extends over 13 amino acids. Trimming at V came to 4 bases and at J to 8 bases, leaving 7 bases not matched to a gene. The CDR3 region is CASSLDRVGEAFF. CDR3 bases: TGCGCCAGCAGCCTAGACAGGGTCGGGGAAGCTTTCTTT.

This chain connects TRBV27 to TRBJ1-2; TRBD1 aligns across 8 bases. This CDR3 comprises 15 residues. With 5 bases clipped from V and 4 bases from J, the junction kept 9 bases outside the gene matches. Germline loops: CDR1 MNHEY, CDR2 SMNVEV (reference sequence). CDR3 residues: CASSHRTGIPYGYTF. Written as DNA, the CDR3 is TGTGCCAGCAGTCACCGGACAGGGATACCCTATGGCTACACCTTC.

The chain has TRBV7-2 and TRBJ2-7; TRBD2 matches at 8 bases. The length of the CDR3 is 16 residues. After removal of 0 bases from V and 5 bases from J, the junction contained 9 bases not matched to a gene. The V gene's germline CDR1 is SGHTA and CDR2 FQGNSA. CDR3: CASSLAGPAGGNEQYF. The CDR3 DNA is TGTGCCAGCAGCTTAGCAGGGCCGGCGGGGGGTAACGAGCAGTACTTC.

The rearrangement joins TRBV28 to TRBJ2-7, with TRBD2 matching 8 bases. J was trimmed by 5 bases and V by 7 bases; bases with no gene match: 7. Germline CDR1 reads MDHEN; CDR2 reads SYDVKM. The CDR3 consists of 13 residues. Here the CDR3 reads CASNREGNNEQYF. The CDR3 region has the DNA TGTGCCAGCAATCGGGAGGGCAACAACGAGCAGTACTTC. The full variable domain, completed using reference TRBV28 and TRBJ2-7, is DVKVTQSSRYLVKRTGEKVFLECVQDMDHENMFWYRQDPGLGLRLIYFSYDVKMKEKGDIPEGYSVSREKKERFSLILESASTNQTSMYLCASNREGNNEQYFGPGTRLTVT.

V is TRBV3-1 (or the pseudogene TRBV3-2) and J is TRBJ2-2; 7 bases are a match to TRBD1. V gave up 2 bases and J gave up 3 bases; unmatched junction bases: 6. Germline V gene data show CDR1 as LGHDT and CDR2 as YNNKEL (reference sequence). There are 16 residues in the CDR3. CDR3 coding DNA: TGTGCCAGCAGCCAACACCGACAGGGTTACACCGGGGAGCTGTTTTTT. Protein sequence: CASSQHRQGYTGELFF.

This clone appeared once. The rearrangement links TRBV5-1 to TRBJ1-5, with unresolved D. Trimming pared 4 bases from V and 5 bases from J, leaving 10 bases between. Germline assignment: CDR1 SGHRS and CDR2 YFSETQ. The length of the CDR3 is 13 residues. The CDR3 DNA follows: TGCGCCAGCAGCAATGGTCCGGATCAGCCCCAGCATTTT. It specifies CASSNGPDQPQHF.

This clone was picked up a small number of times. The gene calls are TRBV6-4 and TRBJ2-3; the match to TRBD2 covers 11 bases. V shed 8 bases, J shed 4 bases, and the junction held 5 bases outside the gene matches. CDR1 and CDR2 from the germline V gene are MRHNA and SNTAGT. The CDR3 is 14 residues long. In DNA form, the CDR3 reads TGTGCCAGCTCAATAGCGGGGGGGCCAGATACGCAGTATTTT. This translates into CASSIAGGPDTQYF.

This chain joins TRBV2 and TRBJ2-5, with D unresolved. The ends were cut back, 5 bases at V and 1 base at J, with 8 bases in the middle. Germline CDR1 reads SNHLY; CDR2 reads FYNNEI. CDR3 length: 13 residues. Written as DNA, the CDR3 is TGTGCCAGCAGTCCAGAAATCCAAGAGACCCAGTACTTC. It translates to CASSPEIQETQYF.

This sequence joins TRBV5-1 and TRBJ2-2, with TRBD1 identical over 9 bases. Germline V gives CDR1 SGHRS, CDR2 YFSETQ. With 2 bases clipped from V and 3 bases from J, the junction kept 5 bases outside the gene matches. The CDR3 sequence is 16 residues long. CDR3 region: CASSFTGGADTGELFF. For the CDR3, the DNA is TGCGCCAGCAGCTTCACAGGGGGCGCGGACACCGGGGAGCTGTTTTTT.

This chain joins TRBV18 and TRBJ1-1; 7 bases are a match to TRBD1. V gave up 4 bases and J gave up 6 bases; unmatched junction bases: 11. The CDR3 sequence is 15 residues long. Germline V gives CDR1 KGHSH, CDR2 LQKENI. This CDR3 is CASSRGTGAVAEAFF. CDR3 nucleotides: TGTGCCAGCTCACGAGGAACAGGGGCGGTGGCTGAAGCTTTCTTT.

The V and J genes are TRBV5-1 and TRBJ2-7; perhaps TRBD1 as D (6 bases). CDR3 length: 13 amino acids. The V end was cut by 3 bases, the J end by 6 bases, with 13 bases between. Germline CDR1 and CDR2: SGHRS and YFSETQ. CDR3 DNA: TGCGCCAGCAGCTCTCAGGGGATCGGCGAGCAGTACTTC. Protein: CASSSQGIGEQYF.

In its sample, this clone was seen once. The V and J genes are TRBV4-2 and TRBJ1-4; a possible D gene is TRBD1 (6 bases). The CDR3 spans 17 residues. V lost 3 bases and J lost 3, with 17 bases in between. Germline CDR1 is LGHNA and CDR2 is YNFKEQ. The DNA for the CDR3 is TGTGCCAGCAGCCAGGGCAGCTCAGGGGAAGCTAATGAAAAACTGTTTTTT. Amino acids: CASSQGSSGEANEKLFF.

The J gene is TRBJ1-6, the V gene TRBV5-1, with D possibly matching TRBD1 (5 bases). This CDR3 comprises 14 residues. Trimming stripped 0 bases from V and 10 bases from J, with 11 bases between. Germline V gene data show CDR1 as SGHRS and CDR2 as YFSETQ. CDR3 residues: CASSLGGLGSPLHF. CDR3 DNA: TGCGCCAGCAGCTTGGGGGGCTTAGGGTCACCCCTCCACTTT. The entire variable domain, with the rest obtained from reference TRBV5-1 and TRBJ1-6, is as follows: KAGVTQTPRYLIKTRGQQVTLSCSPISGHRSVSWYQQTPGQGLQFLFEYFSETQRNKGNFPGRFSGRQFSNSRSEMNVSTLELGDSALYLCASSLGGLGSPLHFGNGTRLTVT.

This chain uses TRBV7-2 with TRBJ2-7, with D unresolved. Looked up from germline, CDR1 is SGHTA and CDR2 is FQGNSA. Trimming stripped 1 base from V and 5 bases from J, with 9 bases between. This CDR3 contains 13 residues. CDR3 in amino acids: CASSLGDLNEQYF. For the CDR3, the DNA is TGTGCCAGCAGCTTAGGTGACTTGAACGAGCAGTACTTC.

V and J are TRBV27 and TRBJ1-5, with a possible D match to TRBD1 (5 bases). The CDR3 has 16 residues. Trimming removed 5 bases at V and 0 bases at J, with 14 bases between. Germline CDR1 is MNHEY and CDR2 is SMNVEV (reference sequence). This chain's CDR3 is CASSQGTGFSNQPQHF. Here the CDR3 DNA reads TGTGCCAGCAGTCAAGGGACTGGTTTTAGCAATCAGCCCCAGCATTTT.

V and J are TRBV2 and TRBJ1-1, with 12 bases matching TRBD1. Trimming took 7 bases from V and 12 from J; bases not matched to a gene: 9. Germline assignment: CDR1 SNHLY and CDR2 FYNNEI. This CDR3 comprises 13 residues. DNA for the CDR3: TGTGCCAGCATTTGGGGGACAGGGGGCGAAACTTTCTTT. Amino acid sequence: CASIWGTGGETFF.

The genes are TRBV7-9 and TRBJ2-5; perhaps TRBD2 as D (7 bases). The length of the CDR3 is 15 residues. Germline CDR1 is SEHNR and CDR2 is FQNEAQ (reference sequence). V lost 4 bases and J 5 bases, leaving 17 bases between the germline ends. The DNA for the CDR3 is TGTGCCAGCAGCTCTAATCGGGGGGCGAAGGAGACCCAGTACTTC. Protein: CASSSNRGAKETQYF.